The 24 T cell receptor beta chains listed next were all sequenced from one sample in a study of early T cells in non-severe SARS-CoV-2 infection. TCRdb reprocessed the 5' RACE reads via MiXCR and lists one record per CDR3 protein. This repertoire shows about 52,000 distinct CDR3 sequences, roughly 6.2% found once; its top ten account for just under 4%. The sequenced material came from whole blood. Source of these receptors: an adult who was a healthcare worker with PCR-confirmed SARS-CoV-2 infection or an uninfected control (not recorded which).

The chain couples TRBV5-6 to TRBJ2-2, with a possible D match to TRBD2 (5 bases). With 2 bases removed from V and 6 bases from J, the gap between germline ends came to 11 bases. The germline V gene encodes CDR1 SGHDT and CDR2 YYEEEE. The CDR3 has 14 amino acids. This CDR3 reads CASSFRGLSGELFF. CDR3 DNA: TGTGCCAGCAGCTTCCGGGGATTGTCCGGGGAGCTGTTTTTT.

The sample holds many counts of this clonotype. The rearrangement links TRBV18 to TRBJ1-1, with TRBD1 matching over 9 bases. The CDR3 totals 14 residues. V was pared by 0 bases and J by 7 bases, with 3 bases of the junction left unmatched. The germline V gene encodes CDR1 KGHSH and CDR2 LQKENI. The CDR3 sequence is CASSPPGQGREAFF. CDR3 nucleotide sequence: TGTGCCAGCTCACCACCGGGACAGGGACGTGAAGCTTTCTTT.

At least ten counts were recorded for this clonotype. This rearrangement joins TRBV11-1 to TRBJ1-2, with D perhaps TRBD1 (6 bases). Germline loops: CDR1 SGHAT, CDR2 FQDESV (reference sequence). Between the trimmed V and J ends, which lost 5 bases and 5 bases, there was a span of 18 bases. This CDR3 comprises 15 residues. CDR3 bases: TGTGCCAGCAGCCGGGCAGGGACAAAGGGGTATGGCTACACCTTC. Its translation: CASSRAGTKGYGYTF.

This clonotype was counted at least ten times. The gene calls are TRBV6-2 or TRBV6-3 and TRBJ2-1; 15 nucleotides align to TRBD2. The CDR3 runs to 18 residues. Germline V gene lookup returns CDR1 MNHEY and CDR2 SVGEGT. V lost 4 bases to trimming and J lost 4 bases; unmatched junction nucleotides: 8. CDR3 sequence (DNA): TGTGCCAGCAGTTTCCCCGGGACTAGCGGGGGGATGTACAATGAGCAGTTCTTC. Amino acid sequence: CASSFPGTSGGMYNEQFF.

This clonotype was recorded many times. This chain joins TRBV9 and TRBJ2-2, with D possibly TRBD1 on 5 matching bases. Germline V gene data show CDR1 as SGDLS and CDR2 as YYNGEE. V dropped 4 bases and J dropped 4 bases, with 14 bases sitting between them. There are 15 residues in the CDR3. CDR3 nucleotides: TGTGCCAGCAGCCCTTGGGGCATGGGCACCGGGGAGCTGTTTTTT. Amino acid sequence: CASSPWGMGTGELFF.

This clonotype was counted at least ten times. This chain links TRBV7-9 with TRBJ1-6; TRBD1 agrees at 8 bases. CDR1 and CDR2 (germline): SEHNR, FQNEAQ (reference sequence). V lost 4 bases, J lost 0 bases, and 11 bases stayed unmatched. The CDR3 covers 19 residues. The CDR3 reads CASSSGAGGPSSYNSPLHF. The CDR3 nucleotides are TGTGCCAGCAGCTCCGGGGCAGGGGGCCCCAGCTCCTATAATTCACCCCTCCACTTT.

By its share, this clonotype is medium-sized (0.01 to 0.1%). The chain carries TRBV6-2 or TRBV6-3 and TRBJ2-1; D is ambiguous. Trimming took off 7 bases at V and 0 bases at J, with 10 bases between the two ends. CDR3 size: 14 residues. In germline, CDR1 is MNHEY, CDR2 SVGEGT. This chain's CDR3 is CASNRPGSYNEQFF. CDR3 DNA: TGTGCCAGCAACCGGCCGGGCTCCTACAATGAGCAGTTCTTC.

This clonotype was recorded many times. V and J are TRBV20-1 and TRBJ2-3, with D perhaps matching TRBD1 (6 bases). This CDR3 region has 15 residues. Germline V gene sequence: CDR1 DFQATT, CDR2 SNEGSKA (reference sequence). The ends were cut back, 5 bases at V and 4 bases at J, with 19 bases in the middle. Here the CDR3 reads CSAQSPRGRADTQYF. DNA for the CDR3: TGCAGTGCTCAGTCCCCCAGGGGCAGGGCAGATACGCAGTATTTT.

In its sample, this clonotype was seen a few times. The V call is TRBV5-1, the J call TRBJ1-4; 7 bases are shared with TRBD1. J gave up 13 bases and V 1 base, and 10 bases lay outside the gene matches. CDR3 length: 14 residues. Germline assignment: CDR1 SGHRS and CDR2 YFSETQ. CDR3 nucleotide sequence: TGCGCCAGCAGCTTGACAGGGGAAGTGAGTAGACTGTTTTTT. Amino acids: CASSLTGEVSRLFF.

In its sample, this clonotype was seen many times. The rearrangement links TRBV4-3 to TRBJ1-2; TRBD1 is a possible D gene (5 bases). Germline V CDR1 and CDR2: LGHNA, YSLEER. CDR3 size: 13 residues. Trimming removed 5 bases from V and 3 bases from J, with 10 bases in between. The CDR3 is CASSGGFDYGYTF. The CDR3 DNA is TGCGCCAGCAGCGGGGGTTTCGACTATGGCTACACCTTC.

This clonotype was picked up a small number of times. This chain links TRBV7-2 with TRBJ1-1; TRBD1 is a possible D gene (6 bases). CDR1 and CDR2 (germline): SGHTA, FQGNSA. V dropped 5 bases and J dropped 8 bases, with 15 bases sitting between them. The CDR3 is 13 residues long. The CDR3 reads CASSKQSGTEAFF. The CDR3 DNA follows: TGTGCCAGCAGCAAACAGTCCGGGACAGAAGCTTTCTTT.

This chain connects TRBV28 to TRBJ1-2; D remains unclear. The CDR3 runs 11 residues. The V end lost 2 bases, the J end lost 4 bases, and 2 bases lay between the germline ends. Germline assignment: CDR1 MDHEN and CDR2 SYDVKM. For the CDR3, the DNA is TGTGCCAGCAGTTTAAGCTATGGCTACACCTTC. It yields the protein CASSLSYGYTF.

This clonotype was counted only a few times. The chain carries TRBV5-1 and TRBJ2-5; 14 bases are shared with TRBD2. Germline CDR1 reads SGHRS; CDR2 reads YFSETQ. The CDR3 contains 16 residues. With V trimmed by 3 bases and J by 3 bases, 4 bases remained unmatched. The CDR3 DNA sequence: TGCGCCAGCAGCTCTCCGGGACTAGCGGGGGAAGAGACCCAGTACTTC. Protein: CASSSPGLAGEETQYF.

This clonotype was picked up many times. The CDR3 sequence: CASSFSTGFGGYTF. The CDR3 nucleotides read TGTGCCAGCAGCTTCTCTACAGGGTTCGGTGGCTACACCTTC. The rearrangement uses TRBV7-9 and TRBJ1-2; perhaps TRBD1 as D (6 bases). V was shortened by 3 bases and J by 7 bases, with 15 bases between the two germline ends. The CDR3 is made up of 14 amino acids. Looked up from germline, CDR1 is SEHNR and CDR2 is FQNEAQ (reference sequence).

The chain recombines TRBV7-2 with TRBJ2-7; 10 bases are a match to TRBD2. Germline V gives CDR1 SGHTA, CDR2 FQGNSA. The CDR3 runs to 14 residues. J lost 2 bases, V lost 8 bases, and 6 bases had no gene match. CDR3 region: CASGGLAVTYEQYF. DNA for the CDR3: TGTGCCAGCGGCGGACTAGCGGTAACCTACGAGCAGTACTTC.

This clonotype was counted only a few times. The chain carries TRBV20-1 and TRBJ2-7; 7 bases agree with TRBD1. The CDR3 consists of 14 residues. V lost 1 base, J lost 4 bases, and 7 bases stayed unmatched. Germline lookup yields CDR1 DFQATT and CDR2 SNEGSKA (reference sequence). The CDR3 reads CSARGDRQGYEQYF. CDR3 bases: TGCAGTGCTAGAGGGGACAGACAGGGTTACGAGCAGTACTTC.

This clonotype was recorded many times. V gene TRBV20-1 combines with J gene TRBJ2-5; D unclear. CDR1 and CDR2 (germline): DFQATT, SNEGSKA (reference sequence). The CDR3 sequence is 13 residues long. The germline V and J ends were trimmed by 0 bases and 5 bases, with 10 bases remaining between them. In nucleotides, the CDR3 is TGCAGTGCTAGAGAGACGGTTGGGGAGACCCAGTACTTC. Encoded protein: CSARETVGETQYF.

V and J are TRBV7-6 and TRBJ2-2; 8 nucleotides align to TRBD1. The CDR3 spans 17 residues. After removal of 0 bases from V and 0 bases from J, the junction contained 3 bases not matched to a gene. CDR1 SGHVS and CDR2 FNYEAQ come from the germline V gene. The CDR3 sequence: CASSLAATGANTGELFF. The DNA of the CDR3 is TGTGCCAGCAGCTTAGCGGCGACAGGGGCGAACACCGGGGAGCTGTTTTTT.

This clonotype has just a few counts. Written as DNA, the CDR3 is TGTGCCACCAGCAGAGAAACAGGCTCCTTAACAGATACGCAGTATTTT. Protein: CATSRETGSLTDTQYF. The chain is built from TRBV15 and TRBJ2-3; the D gene is possibly TRBD1 (5 bases). Per germline, CDR1 LNHNV and CDR2 YYDKDF (reference sequence). V lost 0 bases, J lost 3 bases, and 13 bases lay in between. The CDR3 loop spans 16 amino acids.

This clonotype occurred a few times. The chain is built from TRBV20-1 and TRBJ2-7, with D tentatively TRBD2 (6 bases). With 4 bases removed from V and 4 bases from J, the gap between germline ends came to 20 bases. The CDR3 runs 15 residues. Germline CDR1 and CDR2: DFQATT and SNEGSKA (reference sequence). DNA for the CDR3: TGCAGTGCTACTCGACCCGCACTGGGGGGTTACGAGCAGTACTTC. It yields the protein CSATRPALGGYEQYF.

This clonotype has just a few counts. The chain couples TRBV19 to TRBJ2-7; D possibly corresponds to TRBD1 (5 bases). Germline-derived CDR1 and CDR2 are LNHDA and SQIVND (reference sequence). Trimming stripped 4 bases from V and 3 bases from J, with 13 bases between. This CDR3 region has 14 residues. CDR3 protein: CASSSAGFIYEQYF. The CDR3 region has the DNA TGTGCCAGTAGTAGCGCAGGGTTTATCTACGAGCAGTACTTC.

This chain connects TRBV7-2 to TRBJ2-5, with D unclear. Germline V gives CDR1 SGHTA, CDR2 FQGNSA. The CDR3 runs to 15 residues. V lost 0 bases and J 5 bases, leaving 13 bases between the germline ends. The CDR3 coding sequence is TGTGCCAGCAGCTTAGCGCTCCGGTTGTGGGAGACCCAGTACTTC. It translates to CASSLALRLWETQYF.

This clonotype was observed a handful of times. The V and J genes are TRBV28 and TRBJ1-2; D unresolved. V gave up 2 bases and J gave up 1 base, with 11 bases separating them. The CDR3 loop spans 15 amino acids. Germline V CDR1 and CDR2: MDHEN, SYDVKM. CDR3 loop: CASSLEGRLNYGYTF. DNA of the CDR3: TGTGCCAGCAGTTTAGAGGGAAGGCTTAACTATGGCTACACCTTC.

The gene calls are TRBV29-1 and TRBJ2-7; D call uncertain. CDR1 SQVTM and CDR2 ANQGSEA come from the germline V gene. V was cut by 4 bases and J by 8 bases, with 12 bases left in between. The CDR3 length is 11 residues. Here the CDR3 DNA reads TGCAGCGTTGCAGACAACCAAAAGCAGTACTTC. Translating gives CSVADNQKQYF.